This TCR beta chain was sequenced in a study of human T cells and chemical hapten exposure. Via MiXCR, TCRdb re-called the RACE reads, giving one row per CDR3 protein. The profile covers approximately 52,000 distinct CDR3 sequences, with 8.5% to 10% appearing a single time and 11% to 15% taken by the ten largest. Germline values: CDR1 MGHRA, CDR2 YSYEKL. The CDR3 length is 15 residues. Noted time point: pre-sensitization, week 0. Treatment meaning: therapeutic diphenylcyclopropenone sensitization with weekly scalp DPC. Unfractionated whole blood yielded total RNA. The study, taken as a whole, reports: TCRs exceeding 1 in 1000 frequency stayed unchanged with DPC sensitization. Donors' alopecia may make their immune response differ from healthy people's.

With respect to this clonotype: Its antigen remains unknown. A much larger clone sits a single nucleotide away, making a read error possible.

The sample was whole blood, taken in connection with sensitization to the hapten diphenylcyclopropenone (DPC). The receptor's source is a woman in her forties with alopecia areata. Some clones in this sample may be carry-over from other donors' samples. This chain joins TRBV4-1 and TRBJ2-7; TRBD2 might be the D (7 bases). The CDR3: CASNQGWGGLNEQYF. Here the CDR3 DNA reads TGCGCCAGCAACCAAGGGTGGGGGGGCCTAAACGAGCAGTACTTC.